Following are 23 T cell receptor beta chains from one sample sequenced in a study of CD8 T cells in ankylosing spondylitis. Using its own MiXCR run on the 5' RACE reads, TCRdb lists one record per CDR3 protein. Here the sample spans 150,000 to 200,000 distinct CDR3 sequences, 9.5% to 13% being singletons. Sequencing used blood, either unsorted or a sorted T cell fraction (not recorded which). The receptors originated from a male donor with ankylosing spondylitis or in good health (not recorded which).

The sample holds many counts of this clonotype. Here the CDR3 reads CASSEPLLSYNEQFF. The CDR3 bases are TGTGCCAGCAGTGAACCACTTCTCTCCTACAATGAGCAGTTCTTC. The gene calls are TRBV6-1 and TRBJ2-1; D uncertain. The V end lost 2 bases, the J end lost 0 bases, and 8 bases lay between the germline ends. CDR1 is MNHNS, CDR2 SASEGT, per germline. This CDR3 region has 15 residues.

This clonotype was observed a few times. The chain couples TRBV3-1 to TRBJ1-1; D may be TRBD1 (5 bases). V dropped 0 bases and J dropped 4 bases, with 9 bases sitting between them. Germline loops: CDR1 LGHDT, CDR2 YNNKEL (reference sequence). The CDR3 totals 14 residues. CDR3 loop: CASSQEKGLTEAFF. The CDR3 DNA is TGTGCCAGCAGCCAAGAAAAGGGGCTCACTGAAGCTTTCTTT.

The sample holds many counts of this clonotype. The V and J genes are TRBV5-1 and TRBJ2-1; 7 nucleotides match TRBD2. The ends lost 1 base at V and 2 bases at J; junction bases unmatched: 9. The CDR3 contains 17 residues. In germline, CDR1 is SGHRS, CDR2 YFSETQ. The chain's CDR3 is CASSLSFGGGTYNEQFF. In nucleotides, the CDR3 is TGCGCCAGCAGCTTGTCCTTTGGGGGGGGAACCTACAATGAGCAGTTCTTC.

The sample holds many counts of this clonotype. This chain uses TRBV4-3 with TRBJ2-3; D gene ambiguous. V was shortened by 0 bases and J by 1 base, with 11 bases between the two germline ends. This CDR3 region has 16 residues. Germline V CDR1 and CDR2: LGHNA, YSLEER. The CDR3 coding sequence is TGCGCCAGCAGCCAAGAAGTTCAAAGGGGCACAGATACGCAGTATTTT. Translation: CASSQEVQRGTDTQYF.

Many counts were recorded for this clonotype. The chain is built from TRBV5-1 and TRBJ2-1; 11 bases are a match to TRBD2. The junction had 9 bases not matched to a gene; V was cut back by 0 bases and J by 10 bases. The germline V gene has CDR1 SGHRS and CDR2 YFSETQ. CDR3 size: 16 residues. CDR3 DNA sequence: TGCGCCAGCAGCTTGGGACTAGCGGGACCTCTGGGGGAGCAGTTCTTC. As protein: CASSLGLAGPLGEQFF.

The chain carries TRBV30 and TRBJ1-5; weak D call: TRBD1 (6 bases). The CDR3 runs 13 residues. CDR1 is GTSNPN and CDR2 is SVGIG in the germline V gene (reference sequence). Trimming removed 3 bases from V and 7 bases from J, with 13 bases in between. The CDR3 loop reads CAWSARGGQPQHF. The CDR3 DNA follows: TGTGCCTGGAGCGCAAGGGGGGGACAGCCCCAGCATTTT.

This clonotype was seen ten or more times. The V call is TRBV5-1, the J call TRBJ2-4; 9 bases map to TRBD1. Per the germline V gene, CDR1 is SGHRS and CDR2 is YFSETQ. This CDR3 contains 14 residues. V was pared by 2 bases and J by 8 bases, with 5 bases of the junction left unmatched. CDR3 protein: CASSFRQGGYIQYF. In DNA, the CDR3 is TGCGCCAGCAGCTTTCGACAGGGGGGTTACATTCAGTACTTC.

This chain connects TRBV9 to TRBJ1-1, with no clear D. V lost 0 bases, J lost 3 bases, and 9 bases lay in between. CDR3 size: 14 residues. Germline V lookup: CDR1 SGDLS, CDR2 YYNGEE. DNA for the CDR3: TGTGCCAGCAGCGTAGCCCCCAGTTACACTGAAGCTTTCTTT. Translation gives CASSVAPSYTEAFF.

This clonotype was picked up many times. The chain links TRBV27 to TRBJ1-5, with D tentatively TRBD1 (5 bases). The CDR3 runs to 15 residues. With 2 bases removed from V and 6 bases from J, the gap between germline ends came to 14 bases. Germline-derived CDR1 and CDR2 are MNHEY and SMNVEV (reference sequence). The CDR3 spells CASSLLSGNPQPQHF. The CDR3 region has the DNA TGTGCCAGCAGTTTACTTTCAGGGAATCCTCAGCCCCAGCATTTT.

The J gene is TRBJ1-3, the V gene TRBV11-2; D unclear. CDR3 length: 16 residues. CDR1 and CDR2 from the germline V gene are SGHAT and FQNNGV. V gave up 2 bases and J gave up 0 bases, with 11 bases separating them. In nucleotides, the CDR3 is TGTGCCAGCAGCTTAATATCAGGCTACTCTGGAAACACCATATATTTT. Residues: CASSLISGYSGNTIYF.

This clonotype was counted at least ten times. The V and J genes are TRBV5-1 and TRBJ1-1, with TRBD1 as a possible D gene (6 bases). The CDR3 spans 14 residues. CDR1 is SGHRS, CDR2 YFSETQ, per germline. V was trimmed by 2 bases and J by 1 base, leaving 9 bases between them. CDR3 nucleotide sequence: TGCGCCAGCAGCTTCCTGACAGGGAACACTGAAGCTTTCTTT. Translating it yields CASSFLTGNTEAFF.

Comment on this clonotype: A much larger clone lies one base from this, so it may be a read error. The rearrangement uses TRBV20-1 and TRBJ2-2; D is perhaps TRBD2 (7 bases). The CDR3 spans 15 residues. V was trimmed by 2 bases and J by 5 bases, leaving 15 bases between them. Germline V lookup: CDR1 DFQATT, CDR2 SNEGSKA (reference sequence). The CDR3 protein is CSARLGGAWTGELFF. In DNA form, the CDR3 reads TGCAGTGCTAGATTGGGGGGGGCCTGGACCGGGGAGCTGTTTTTT.

This clonotype has ten or more counts. The V gene is TRBV6-1, the J gene TRBJ1-2; D unresolved. This CDR3 spans 14 amino acids. Germline V CDR1 and CDR2: MNHNS, SASEGT. V was pared by 5 bases and J by 0 bases, with 10 bases between. CDR3 loop: CASSPRKANYGYTF. For the CDR3, the DNA is TGTGCCAGCAGTCCCAGGAAGGCTAACTATGGCTACACCTTC.

There are many counts of this clonotype. This chain connects TRBV29-1 to TRBJ2-1; D might be TRBD2 (5 bases). Germline V gene lookup returns CDR1 SQVTM and CDR2 ANQGSEA. This CDR3 is built from 13 residues. V lost 5 bases and J lost 5, with 13 bases in between. The CDR3 protein is CSVSSPGDNEQFF. In DNA form, the CDR3 reads TGCAGCGTTTCCTCCCCCGGGGACAATGAGCAGTTCTTC.

There are many counts of this clonotype. This chain connects TRBV18 to TRBJ2-3; no definite D call. CDR3 length equals 13 residues. V gave up 2 bases and J gave up 1 base, with 4 bases separating them. CDR1 is KGHSH, CDR2 LQKENI, per germline. CDR3 region: CASSPVRTDTQYF. The CDR3 coding sequence is TGTGCCAGCTCACCAGTTCGCACAGATACGCAGTATTTT.

This clonotype was found a few times. The chain recombines TRBV5-8 with TRBJ2-1; 7 bases fit TRBD1. Germline assignment: CDR1 SGHTS and CDR2 YDEGEE. The CDR3 is made up of 14 amino acids. J was trimmed by 8 bases and V by 4 bases; bases with no gene match: 9. The CDR3 nucleotides read TGTGCCAGCAGCAGCTTTTACAGGGGCCATGAGCAGTTCTTC. Translating it yields CASSSFYRGHEQFF.

The table lists this clonotype with many counts. The chain employs TRBV5-1 and TRBJ2-3, with D possibly TRBD2 on 6 matching bases. The V end was cut by 0 bases, the J end by 0 bases, with 11 bases between. The V gene's germline CDR1 is SGHRS and CDR2 YFSETQ. The CDR3 covers 16 residues. For the CDR3, the DNA is TGCGCCAGCAGCTTGGGTGTTGGGACTAGCACAGATACGCAGTATTTT. Its translation: CASSLGVGTSTDTQYF.

Ten or more counts support this clonotype. This chain uses TRBV20-1 with TRBJ1-4; D remains unclear. The CDR3 covers 16 residues. Deletions cut 3 bases from V and 0 bases from J, with 14 bases between. From germline, CDR1 is DFQATT and CDR2 SNEGSKA (reference sequence). As DNA, the CDR3 is TGCAGTGCTAGTGGCAGGAGGTTTGCAACTAATGAAAAACTGTTTTTT. It translates to CSASGRRFATNEKLFF.

This clonotype was counted at least ten times. V is TRBV4-3 and J is TRBJ2-7; 8 positions agree with TRBD1. The length of the CDR3 is 14 residues. V was clipped by 0 bases and J by 7 bases; unmatched bases: 5. CDR1 is LGHNA and CDR2 is YSLEER in the germline V gene. CDR3 sequence (DNA): TGCGCCAGCAGCCAAGATCGGACAGGGCGGGAGCAGTACTTC. Translating gives CASSQDRTGREQYF.

This clonotype was counted once. The J gene is TRBJ1-2, the V gene TRBV19; unclear D gene. CDR1 and CDR2 from the germline V gene are LNHDA and SQIVND (reference sequence). CDR3 length equals 14 residues. With 1 base removed from V and 1 base from J, the gap between germline ends came to 7 bases. The CDR3 region has the DNA TGTGCCAGTAGTATAGGGGCTGATAACTATGGCTACACCTTC. It translates to CASSIGADNYGYTF.

The CDR3 sequence is CASRRGSNTGELFF. CDR3 in DNA: TGTGCCAGCCGCCGGGGGTCGAACACCGGGGAGCTGTTTTTT. The chain joins TRBV6-1 to TRBJ2-2, with D possibly matching TRBD2 (6 bases). This CDR3 spans 14 amino acids. Trimming pared 8 bases from V and 0 bases from J, leaving 10 bases between. CDR1 and CDR2 (germline): MNHNS, SASEGT.

The chain is built from TRBV7-2 and TRBJ1-2; no reliable D call. V lost 0 bases, J lost 8 bases, and 16 bases lay in between. Germline V gene sequence: CDR1 SGHTA, CDR2 FQGNSA. The CDR3 is 15 residues long. The CDR3 coding sequence is TGTGCCAGCAGCTTAGCGTTCAGTGCCGGGGAGGGCTACACCTTC. Encoded protein: CASSLAFSAGEGYTF.

This clonotype occurred many times. This chain links TRBV12-3 or TRBV12-4 with TRBJ2-1; 7 bases map to TRBD2. CDR3 size: 13 residues. After removal of 1 base from V and 7 bases from J, the junction contained 1 base not matched to a gene. CDR3 loop: CASSLGTRNEQFF. CDR3 in DNA: TGTGCCAGCAGTTTAGGGACTAGAAATGAGCAGTTCTTC.